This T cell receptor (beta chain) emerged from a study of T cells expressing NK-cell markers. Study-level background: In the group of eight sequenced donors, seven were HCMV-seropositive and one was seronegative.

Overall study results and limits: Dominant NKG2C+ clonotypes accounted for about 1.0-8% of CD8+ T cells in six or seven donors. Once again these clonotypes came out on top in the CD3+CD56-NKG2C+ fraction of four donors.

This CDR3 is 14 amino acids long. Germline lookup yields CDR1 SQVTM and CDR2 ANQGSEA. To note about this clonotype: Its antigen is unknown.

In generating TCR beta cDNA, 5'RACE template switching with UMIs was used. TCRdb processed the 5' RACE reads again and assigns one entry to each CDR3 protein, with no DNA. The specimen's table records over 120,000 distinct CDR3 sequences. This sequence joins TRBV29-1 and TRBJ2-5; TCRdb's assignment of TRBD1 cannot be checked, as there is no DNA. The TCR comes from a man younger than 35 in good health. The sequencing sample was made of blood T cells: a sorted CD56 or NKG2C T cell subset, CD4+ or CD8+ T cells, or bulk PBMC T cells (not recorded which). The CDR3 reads CSVEGRGERGTQYF.